This TCR beta chain was obtained from a study of post-analysis software for immune sequencing data. Study summary: Patients had relapsing-remitting, secondary progressive or progressive-relapsing multiple sclerosis; some lacked subtype.

On this clonotype itself: Its specificity is unknown.

The length of the CDR3 is 16 residues. Trimming took 0 bases from V and 0 from J, leaving 11 bases between them. Germline CDR1 MGHRA, CDR2 YSYEKL. Broader study findings: Controls had lower frequencies than patients of about 5 TRBV segments, which included TRBV5-6, TRBV5-1 and TRBV20-1.

Unique molecular identifiers had been added to the TCR beta cDNA libraries. In TCRdb, the PCR reads were re-called with MiXCR into one record per CDR3 protein. The table includes more than 500,000 distinct CDR3 sequences, around 34% detected once. Sequencing used blood. The sequence was collected from a girl aged 2-17 years with multiple sclerosis. The rearrangement uses TRBV4-1 and TRBJ1-1; unclear D gene. The CDR3 sequence is CASSQDPAQLNTEAFF. CDR3 nucleotides: TGCGCCAGCAGCCAAGACCCGGCGCAGCTGAACACTGAAGCTTTCTTT.